Listed here are 20 T cell receptor beta chains from one sample, sequenced in a study of blood T cell repertoires in COVID-19 (TCRdb year 2020). Libraries were prepared through the immunoSEQ multiplex PCR assay. Not all clones reach the TCRdb copy of this immuneACCESS table, which keeps in-frame sequences only. Checked studies attribute under half of the gap to unresolved V genes and leave the rest unexplained. This sample has some 150,000 clones in its table, and roughly 79% of those were observed once. Clones ranked in the top ten supply roughly 8.7% of the sample. Sequenced material: peripheral blood. The receptors derive from a man in his fifties or sixties with active or convalescent COVID-19.

CDR3 in amino acids: CASRPQGAGEQYF. CDR3 DNA sequence: TGTGCCAGCAGACCCCAGGGGGCGGGCGAGCAGTACTTC. V and J are TRBV28 and TRBJ2-7; TRBD1 matches at 8 bases. The CDR3 is made up of 13 amino acids. V trimming: 6 bases; J trimming: 6 bases; junction bases outside the gene matches: 7. Germline V gene lookup returns CDR1 MDHEN and CDR2 SYDVKM.

The chain combines TRBV11-3 with TRBJ2-5, with D maybe TRBD2 (6 bases). The CDR3 extends over 14 amino acids. V lost 1 base to trimming and J lost 5 bases, with 11 bases between them. CDR1 and CDR2 from the germline V gene are SGHNT and YENEEA. The CDR3 sequence: CASSLGRAGETQYF. In DNA form, the CDR3 reads TGTGCCAGCAGCTTAGGGAGGGCCGGGGAGACCCAGTACTTC.

The rearrangement links TRBV24-1 to TRBJ1-2, with 10 bases fitting TRBD1. The CDR3 runs to 16 residues. Germline V gene sequence: CDR1 KGHDR, CDR2 SFDVKD. V trimming: 2 bases; J trimming: 7 bases; junction bases outside the gene matches: 9. CDR3 protein: CATSDSYPRDRGGYTF. CDR3 bases: TGTGCCACCAGTGATTCTTACCCCCGGGACAGGGGTGGCTACACCTTC.

This chain links TRBV7-9 with TRBJ2-5; 10 positions match TRBD1. The length of the CDR3 is 17 residues. The germline V gene has CDR1 SEHNR and CDR2 FQNEAQ (reference sequence). The trim removed 2 bases at V and 4 bases at J, leaving 10 bases unmatched. The CDR3 is CASSLLTGGLGRETQYF. CDR3 sequence (DNA): TGTGCCAGCAGCTTATTGACAGGGGGCTTGGGGAGAGAGACCCAGTACTTC.

The CDR3 coding sequence is TGTGCCAGCAGCCCCCAGATAAATCAGCCCCAGCATTTT. Protein: CASSPQINQPQHF. J is TRBJ1-5 and V is TRBV7-2; no definite D call. V was cut by 5 bases and J by 4 bases, with 9 bases left in between. Germline loops: CDR1 SGHTA, CDR2 FQGNSA. The CDR3 runs 13 residues. Looking up the rest from reference TRBV7-2 and TRBJ1-5 gives the full variable domain: GAGVSQSPSNKVTEKGKDVELRCDPISGHTALYWYRQSLGQGLEFLIYFQGNSAPDKSGLPSDRFSAERTGGSVSTLTIQRTQQEDSAVYLCASSPQINQPQHFGDGTRLSIL.

This chain connects TRBV7-9 to TRBJ2-5; D is ambiguous. The CDR3 has 13 amino acids. V lost 6 bases and J 0 bases, leaving 8 bases between the germline ends. The germline gives CDR1 SEHNR, CDR2 FQNEAQ (reference sequence). The CDR3 sequence: CASRLGYQETQYF. The CDR3 bases are TGTGCCAGCAGGCTTGGCTACCAAGAGACCCAGTACTTC. The entire variable domain, with the rest obtained from reference TRBV7-9 and TRBJ2-5, is as follows: DTGVSQNPRHKITKRGQNVTFRCDPISEHNRLYWYRQTLGQGPEFLTYFQNEAQLEKSRLLSDRFSAERPKGSFSTLEIQRTEQGDSAMYLCASRLGYQETQYFGPGTRLLVL.

In this sample, this clone turned up a few times. V usage is TRBV7-5 and J usage is TRBJ1-1. TRBV7-5 has pseudogene status. The CDR3 runs 17 residues. Written as DNA, the CDR3 is TGTGTCAGAAGCCTAGGAGGGGCAGGGGAGGGAAACACTGAAGCTTTCTTT. Amino acids: CVRSLGGAGEGNTEAFF.

V and J are TRBV27 and TRBJ2-7; 11 positions agree with TRBD1. CDR1 and CDR2 (germline): MNHEY, SMNVEV (reference sequence). Trimming took 2 bases from V and 6 from J; bases not matched to a gene: 3. This CDR3 has 14 residues. The CDR3 loop reads CASSLGQGAGEQYF. CDR3 sequence (DNA): TGTGCCAGCAGTTTAGGACAGGGGGCAGGCGAGCAGTACTTC.

The chain employs TRBV7-3 and TRBJ2-7; 7 bases are shared with TRBD1. This CDR3 is built from 14 residues. Germline V gene sequence: CDR1 SGHTA, CDR2 FQGTGA. V trimming: 3 bases; J trimming: 1 base; junction bases outside the gene matches: 3. The CDR3 sequence is CASSLMGQSYEQYF. The CDR3 coding sequence is TGTGCCAGCAGCTTGATGGGACAGTCCTACGAGCAGTACTTC.

The chain joins TRBV12-3 or TRBV12-4 to TRBJ2-1, with TRBD2 as a possible D gene (6 bases). The CDR3 contains 12 residues. Between the trimmed V and J ends, which lost 8 bases and 9 bases, there was a span of 14 bases. CDR3 coding DNA: TGTGCCAGCGGGGGAGGTAAAGGTGAGCAGTTCTTC. It encodes CASGGGKGEQFF.

The genes are TRBV19 and TRBJ2-5, with 14 bases matching TRBD2. The germline V gene encodes CDR1 LNHDA and CDR2 SQIVND (reference sequence). CDR3 length: 16 amino acids. V lost 4 bases to trimming and J lost 4 bases; unmatched junction nucleotides: 5. This chain's CDR3 is CASSNPGLAGVETQYF. CDR3 coding DNA: TGTGCCAGTAGTAACCCGGGACTAGCGGGAGTAGAGACCCAGTACTTC.

The chain employs TRBV5-4 and TRBJ2-7; 11 positions match TRBD2. The germline CDR1 and CDR2 sequences are SGHNT and YYREEE (reference sequence). This CDR3 comprises 15 residues. Trimming took 5 bases from V and 2 from J; bases not matched to a gene: 6. CDR3 sequence reads: CASREGLAGPYEQYF. The CDR3 DNA is TGTGCCAGCAGGGAAGGACTAGCGGGTCCCTACGAGCAGTACTTC. The full variable domain, with the rest looked up from reference TRBV5-4 and TRBJ2-7, is ETGVTQSPTHLIKTRGQQVTLRCSSQSGHNTVSWYQQALGQGPQFIFQYYREEENGRGNFPPRFSGLQFPNYSSELNVNALELDDSALYLCASREGLAGPYEQYFGPGTRLTVT.

The chain employs TRBV18 and TRBJ1-5; possible D gene TRBD1, 6 bases. There are 15 residues in the CDR3. V lost 6 bases, J lost 5 bases, and 17 bases lay in between. Looked up from germline, CDR1 is KGHSH and CDR2 is LQKENI. CDR3 coding DNA: TGTGCCAGCTCCCCGCGGGGGGCGATGGATCAGCCCCAGCATTTT. This encodes CASSPRGAMDQPQHF.

The chain couples TRBV9 to TRBJ1-3; no clear D gene. V was clipped by 0 bases and J by 0 bases, with 7 bases between them. The CDR3 covers 15 residues. Germline values: CDR1 SGDLS, CDR2 YYNGEE. The CDR3 reads CASSVVGSSGNTIYF. In DNA, the CDR3 is TGTGCCAGCAGCGTAGTCGGGAGCTCTGGAAACACCATATATTTT.

V and J are TRBV5-1 and TRBJ2-1, with TRBD2 as a possible D gene (9 bases). This CDR3 is 18 amino acids long. V was shortened by 6 bases and J by 8 bases, with 30 bases between the two germline ends. CDR1 and CDR2 from the germline V gene are SGHRS and YFSETQ. CDR3 coding DNA: TGCGCCAGCAACAAGCGGGCAGGGGGCGCGGCGGGAGGGCATGAGCAGTTCTTC. The encoded protein is CASNKRAGGAAGGHEQFF.

The gene calls are TRBV5-1 and TRBJ2-5; D possibly corresponds to TRBD1 (7 bases). Between the trimmed V and J ends, which lost 4 bases and 1 base, there was a span of 14 bases. The CDR3 contains 15 residues. Per germline, CDR1 SGHRS and CDR2 YFSETQ. CDR3 bases: TGCGCCAGCAGCCTGGAGGGACAGCCCCAAGAGACCCAGTACTTC. Its translation is CASSLEGQPQETQYF. The complete variable domain, with remaining parts taken from reference TRBV5-1 and TRBJ2-5, reads KAGVTQTPRYLIKTRGQQVTLSCSPISGHRSVSWYQQTPGQGLQFLFEYFSETQRNKGNFPGRFSGRQFSNSRSEMNVSTLELGDSALYLCASSLEGQPQETQYFGPGTRLLVL.

The genes are TRBV3-1 (or the pseudogene TRBV3-2) and TRBJ2-7; possible D gene TRBD2, 6 bases. This CDR3 comprises 16 residues. Deletions cut 0 bases from V and 0 bases from J, with 12 bases between. The germline V gene encodes CDR1 LGHDT and CDR2 YNNKEL (reference sequence). CDR3 region: CASSQDSGLISYEQYF. DNA of the CDR3: TGTGCCAGCAGCCAAGATAGCGGACTGATCTCCTACGAGCAGTACTTC.

This clone was counted only a few times. Distinct nucleotide sequences in the sample also encode this CDR3. The chain is built from TRBV7-6 and TRBJ2-7, with TRBD2 matching 13 bases. The germline V gene has CDR1 SGHVS and CDR2 FNYEAQ. J gave up 2 bases and V 5 bases, and 3 bases lay outside the gene matches. The CDR3 length is 15 residues. CDR3 coding DNA: TGTGCCAGCAGCCCCGGGACTAGCGGGACCTACGAGCAGTACTTC. It is translated as CASSPGTSGTYEQYF. The variable domain in full, with the rest retrieved from reference TRBV7-6 and TRBJ2-7, is GAGVSQSPRYKVTKRGQDVALRCDPISGHVSLYWYRQALGQGPEFLTYFNYEAQQDKSGLPNDRFSAERPEGSISTLTIQRTEQRDSAMYRCASSPGTSGTYEQYFGPGTRLTVT.

This clone has just one count. The V gene is TRBV6-1, the J gene TRBJ2-7; TRBD2 agrees at 7 bases. V lost 2 bases, J lost 3 bases, and 7 bases stayed unmatched. Per germline, CDR1 MNHNS and CDR2 SASEGT. CDR3 length equals 15 residues. The CDR3 here is CASSEPYPSGYEQYF. As DNA, the CDR3 is TGTGCCAGCAGTGAACCATATCCTAGCGGCTACGAGCAGTACTTC.

V gene TRBV5-1 combines with J gene TRBJ2-1, with 14 bases fitting TRBD2. V shed 4 bases, J shed 2 bases, and the junction held 5 bases outside the gene matches. This CDR3 comprises 17 residues. Per germline, CDR1 SGHRS and CDR2 YFSETQ. The CDR3 here is CASSTGTSGSTYNEQFF. In DNA, the CDR3 is TGCGCCAGCAGCACCGGGACTAGCGGGAGCACCTACAATGAGCAGTTCTTC.